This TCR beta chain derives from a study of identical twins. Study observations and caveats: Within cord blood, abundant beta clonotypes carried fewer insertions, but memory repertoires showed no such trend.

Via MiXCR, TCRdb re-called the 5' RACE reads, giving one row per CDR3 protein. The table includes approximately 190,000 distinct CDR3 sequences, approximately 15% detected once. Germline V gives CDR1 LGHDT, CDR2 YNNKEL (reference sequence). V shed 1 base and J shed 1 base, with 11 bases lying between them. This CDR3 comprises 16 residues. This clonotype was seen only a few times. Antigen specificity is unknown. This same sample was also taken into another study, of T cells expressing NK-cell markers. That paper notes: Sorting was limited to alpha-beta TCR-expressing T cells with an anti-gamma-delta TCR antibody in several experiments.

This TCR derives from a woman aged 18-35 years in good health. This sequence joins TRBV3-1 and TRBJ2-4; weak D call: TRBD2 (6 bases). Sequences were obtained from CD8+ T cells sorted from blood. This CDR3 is CASSQAWGVAKNIQYF. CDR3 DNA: TGTGCCAGCAGCCAAGCGTGGGGGGTGGCCAAAAACATTCAGTACTTC.